A single sample gave rise to the 15 T cell receptor beta chains below, sequenced in a study of T cell repertoires in cytomegalovirus infection (dated by TCRdb to between 2018 and 2020). The antigens for these receptors are not known. The reads were generated on an Illumina HiSeq 1500. Using fastp at Q25 and MiXCR, TCRdb reprocessed the public reads and kept productive beta chains. One record per CDR3 amino acid sequence lists the most common genes and DNA. For this sample there are over 50,000 distinct CDR3 sequences; about 19% appear just once. Of the sample, 73% is held by the ten largest clones. In light of the paper, this sample's treatment or condition label describes: in vitro stimulation with specific CMV peptide epitopes to enrich CMV-specific T cells. Source: CD8+ T cells from cultured PBMCs, taken from culture after CMV antigen stimulation. The receptors were sampled from a human donor in good health (CMV status not recorded). Some clones in this sample may be carry-over from other donors' samples.

This chain links TRBV7-2 with TRBJ2-7, with 8 nucleotides matching TRBD1. Germline-derived CDR1 and CDR2 are SGHTA and FQGNSA. The CDR3 contains 18 residues. Trimming at V came to 3 bases and at J to 6 bases, leaving 19 bases not matched to a gene. CDR3 nucleotide sequence: TGTGCCAGCAGCTTCCATCCGACGGGGACAGGCTCCGACTCCGAGCAGTACTTC. This sequence encodes CASSFHPTGTGSDSEQYF.

The gene calls are TRBV7-8 and TRBJ1-1; no definite D call. This CDR3 spans 12 amino acids. Between the trimmed V and J ends, which lost 1 base and 8 bases, there was a span of 8 bases. The V gene's germline CDR1 is SGHVS and CDR2 FQNEAQ. The CDR3 DNA reads TGTGCCAGCAGCTTAGGGGCGATAGAAGCTTTCTTT. This codes for CASSLGAIEAFF.

This clonotype was detected a few times. V and J are TRBV12-3 or TRBV12-4 and TRBJ1-1; D gene uncertain. CDR3 length equals 12 residues. The ends were cut back, 3 bases at V and 12 bases at J, with 14 bases in the middle. The CDR3 DNA sequence: TGTGCCAGCAGTTTTGGGGAGGGTCGAACTTTCTTT. This gives the protein CASSFGEGRTFF.

The chain uses TRBV27 and TRBJ1-1; D unresolved. Germline values: CDR1 MNHEY, CDR2 SMNVEV (reference sequence). The CDR3 runs 12 residues. Trimming pared 2 bases from V and 12 bases from J, leaving 13 bases between. Written as DNA, the CDR3 is TGTGCCAGCAGTTTAACCCGAGGGCCCCCTTTCTTT. As protein: CASSLTRGPPFF.

This clonotype showed up just a few times. The rearrangement joins TRBV6-1 to TRBJ1-5; no firm D call. The germline CDR1 and CDR2 sequences are MNHNS and SASEGT. The CDR3 is 15 amino acids. Trimming shortened V by 2 bases and J by 3 bases, and 11 bases separated the two germline ends. The CDR3 reads CASSENGRINQPQHF. CDR3 nucleotide sequence: TGTGCCAGCAGTGAAAACGGCCGGATCAATCAGCCCCAGCATTTT.

This clonotype was counted a few times. This chain joins TRBV20-1 and TRBJ1-2; D ambiguous. V was cut by 1 base and J by 8 bases, with 11 bases left in between. CDR3 size: 12 residues. Germline values: CDR1 DFQATT, CDR2 SNEGSKA (reference sequence). Here the CDR3 reads CSARAAYLGYTF. The CDR3 bases are TGCAGTGCTAGAGCTGCGTACCTGGGCTACACCTTC.

This clonotype was seen a single time. The V and J genes are TRBV5-1 and TRBJ2-7; D is undetermined. The CDR3 covers 15 residues. V dropped 5 bases and J dropped 0 bases, with 15 bases sitting between them. Germline V gene sequence: CDR1 SGHRS, CDR2 YFSETQ. CDR3 nucleotides: TGCGCCAGCAGTTTCACTGGCCTTAGCTCCTACGAGCAGTACTTC. It encodes CASSFTGLSSYEQYF.

The rearrangement links TRBV7-4 to TRBJ1-2; no clear D. The length of the CDR3 is 14 residues. Trimming left V 4 bases short and J 6 bases short, with 15 bases between. CDR1 is SGHVT and CDR2 is SQSDAQ in the germline V gene. In DNA form, the CDR3 reads TGTGCCAGCAGCTACTTAGGCCGTAGTAATGGCTACACCTTC. Its protein is CASSYLGRSNGYTF.

This clonotype was found a few times. The rearrangement uses TRBV7-2 and TRBJ1-5; D gene uncertain. V lost 3 bases to trimming and J lost 7 bases, with 7 bases between them. Germline CDR1 SGHTA, CDR2 FQGNSA. CDR3 size: 12 residues. CDR3 coding DNA: TGTGCCAGCAGCTTTACCGGCCAGCCCCAGCATTTT. The encoded protein is CASSFTGQPQHF. The full variable domain, with the rest looked up from reference TRBV7-2 and TRBJ1-5, is GAGVSQSPSNKVTEKGKDVELRCDPISGHTALYWYRQSLGQGLEFLIYFQGNSAPDKSGLPSDRFSAERTGGSVSTLTIQRTQQEDSAVYLCASSFTGQPQHFGDGTRLSIL.

The V call is TRBV7-9, the J call TRBJ2-7; unclear D gene. The CDR3 covers 11 residues. CDR1 and CDR2 (germline): SEHNR, FQNEAQ (reference sequence). V was cut by 10 bases and J by 4 bases, with 11 bases left in between. CDR3 DNA: TGTGCCATTGAGAAGAAGTACGAGCAGTACTTC. This gives the protein CAIEKKYEQYF.

This clonotype was recorded a few times. The chain carries TRBV7-6 and TRBJ2-1; D unresolved. The V end lost 4 bases, the J end lost 7 bases, and 11 bases lay between the germline ends. The V gene's germline CDR1 is SGHVS and CDR2 FNYEAQ. There are 13 residues in the CDR3. CDR3 coding DNA: TGTGCCAGCAGCTACGACGACGGGAATGAGCAGTTCTTC. Translating gives CASSYDDGNEQFF.

The chain joins TRBV7-2 to TRBJ1-2; possibly TRBD1 for D (6 bases). The V gene lost 1 base and the J gene lost 6 bases, with 12 bases spanning the gap. This CDR3 comprises 14 residues. Germline loops: CDR1 SGHTA, CDR2 FQGNSA. The CDR3 DNA follows: TGTGCCAGCAGCTTAGACCGACAGGAGAATGGCTACACCTTC. Encoded protein: CASSLDRQENGYTF. The entire variable domain, with the rest obtained from reference TRBV7-2 and TRBJ1-2, is as follows: GAGVSQSPSNKVTEKGKDVELRCDPISGHTALYWYRQSLGQGLEFLIYFQGNSAPDKSGLPSDRFSAERTGGSVSTLTIQRTQQEDSAVYLCASSLDRQENGYTFGSGTRLTVV.

The CDR3 region is CASSQDQGVYEQYF. Here the CDR3 DNA reads TGTGCCAGCAGCCAGGACCAGGGGGTGTACGAGCAGTACTTC. This rearrangement joins TRBV7-8 to TRBJ2-7, with 7 bases that match TRBD1. The junction had 8 bases not matched to a gene; V was cut back by 5 bases and J by 4 bases. The germline gives CDR1 SGHVS, CDR2 FQNEAQ. The CDR3 has 14 amino acids.

This clonotype showed up just a few times. J is TRBJ1-6 and V is TRBV11-2; D is undetermined. CDR1 SGHAT and CDR2 FQNNGV come from the germline V gene. Trimming pared 2 bases from V and 12 bases from J, leaving 8 bases between. The length of the CDR3 is 12 residues. The CDR3 sequence is CASSLPSEPLHF. CDR3 coding DNA: TGTGCCAGCAGCTTACCGTCGGAACCCCTCCACTTT.

This chain uses TRBV7-6 with TRBJ2-2, with 10 bases fitting TRBD2. The junction had 4 bases not matched to a gene; V was cut back by 1 base and J by 5 bases. The CDR3 contains 16 residues. The germline CDR1 and CDR2 sequences are SGHVS and FNYEAQ. The CDR3 reads CASSLVAGGKTGELFF. CDR3 DNA sequence: TGTGCCAGCAGCTTAGTAGCGGGGGGAAAGACCGGGGAGCTGTTTTTT.